The 19 T cell receptor beta chains in this list originate from one sample, sequenced in a study of CD8 T cells in ankylosing spondylitis. TCRdb re-derived calls from the 5' RACE reads in MiXCR, one entry per CDR3 protein. The profile shows tens of thousands of distinct CDR3 sequences, 2.5% to 3% of them singletons. Sequenced material: blood, either unsorted or a sorted T cell fraction (not recorded which). Receptors were obtained from a female donor with ankylosing spondylitis or in good health (not recorded which).

In its sample, this clonotype was seen many times. The chain links TRBV9 to TRBJ2-3, with D unclear. The V end was cut by 6 bases, the J end by 1 base, with 15 bases between. CDR3 length: 15 amino acids. CDR1 and CDR2 from the germline V gene are SGDLS and YYNGEE. CDR3 region: CASTISVGGTDTQYF. The CDR3 DNA reads as TGTGCCAGCACCATATCCGTAGGAGGCACAGATACGCAGTATTTT.

There are many counts of this clonotype. The genes are TRBV9 and TRBJ2-1; TRBD2 matches 8 bases. CDR1 and CDR2 (germline): SGDLS, YYNGEE. V gave up 4 bases and J gave up 4 bases; unmatched junction bases: 10. CDR3 length equals 16 residues. DNA for the CDR3: TGTGCCAGCAGCCGGTCTCCGAGCGGGGGTTACAATGAGCAGTTCTTC. Translating it yields CASSRSPSGGYNEQFF.

This clonotype was seen repeatedly, ten times or more. The CDR3 loop reads CASSVARGGVEQFF. CDR3 nucleotides: TGTGCCAGCAGCGTAGCCAGGGGCGGGGTCGAGCAGTTCTTC. This chain uses TRBV9 with TRBJ2-1; D is tentatively TRBD1 or TRBD2 (6 bases each). The V gene lost 0 bases and the J gene lost 10 bases, with 14 bases spanning the gap. This CDR3 region has 14 residues. Germline-derived CDR1 and CDR2 are SGDLS and YYNGEE.

Ten or more counts support this clonotype. The chain recombines TRBV9 with TRBJ1-2; D ambiguous. V dropped 0 bases and J dropped 4 bases, with 7 bases sitting between them. The CDR3 has 13 residues. Germline assignment: CDR1 SGDLS and CDR2 YYNGEE. CDR3 in DNA: TGTGCCAGCAGCGTAGTAGGCGGCTATGGCTACACCTTC. This sequence encodes CASSVVGGYGYTF. The variable domain in full, completed from reference TRBV9 and TRBJ1-2, reads DSGVTQTPKHLITATGQRVTLRCSPRSGDLSVYWYQQSLDQGLQFLIQYYNGEERAKGNILERFSAQQFPDLHSELNLSSLELGDSALYFCASSVVGGYGYTFGSGTRLTVV.

This clonotype has ten or more counts. J is TRBJ2-7 and V is TRBV9; the match to TRBD2 covers 13 bases. Germline lookup yields CDR1 SGDLS and CDR2 YYNGEE. This CDR3 has 16 residues. V was pared by 3 bases and J by 5 bases, with 8 bases of the junction left unmatched. CDR3 amino acids: CASSGVGLAGVDEQYF. For the CDR3, the DNA is TGTGCCAGCAGCGGAGTTGGACTAGCGGGAGTAGACGAGCAGTACTTC.

This clonotype was found many times. V usage is TRBV9 and J usage is TRBJ2-7, with D unclear. The ends were cut back, 3 bases at V and 3 bases at J, with 19 bases in the middle. Germline V gene data show CDR1 as SGDLS and CDR2 as YYNGEE. This CDR3 spans 16 amino acids. The CDR3 reads CASSARRDPSSYEQYF. CDR3 in DNA: TGTGCCAGCAGCGCGAGAAGGGATCCCTCGAGCTACGAGCAGTACTTC. The full variable domain, completed using reference TRBV9 and TRBJ2-7, is DSGVTQTPKHLITATGQRVTLRCSPRSGDLSVYWYQQSLDQGLQFLIQYYNGEERAKGNILERFSAQQFPDLHSELNLSSLELGDSALYFCASSARRDPSSYEQYFGPGTRLTVT.

The sample holds many counts of this clonotype. This chain connects TRBV9 to TRBJ1-4; 9 nucleotides match TRBD1. CDR1 is SGDLS, CDR2 YYNGEE, per germline. The CDR3 has 15 amino acids. V lost 0 bases and J lost 8; bases outside the gene matches: 5. This chain's CDR3 is CASSVGNTGGEKLFF. In DNA, the CDR3 is TGTGCCAGCAGCGTAGGCAACACAGGGGGCGAAAAACTGTTTTTT. The full variable domain, in which reference TRBV9 and TRBJ1-4 provide the parts outside the CDR3, is DSGVTQTPKHLITATGQRVTLRCSPRSGDLSVYWYQQSLDQGLQFLIQYYNGEERAKGNILERFSAQQFPDLHSELNLSSLELGDSALYFCASSVGNTGGEKLFFGSGTQLSVL.

This clonotype was counted many times. The CDR3 region is CASSAQVVQYSPLHF. DNA of the CDR3: TGTGCCAGCAGCGCCCAGGTTGTCCAATATTCACCCCTCCACTTT. The rearrangement links TRBV9 to TRBJ1-6; D not certain. CDR1 and CDR2 (germline): SGDLS, YYNGEE. V lost 3 bases to trimming and J lost 8 bases, with 15 bases between them. CDR3 length equals 15 residues. Full variable domain (rest looked up from reference TRBV9 and TRBJ1-6): DSGVTQTPKHLITATGQRVTLRCSPRSGDLSVYWYQQSLDQGLQFLIQYYNGEERAKGNILERFSAQQFPDLHSELNLSSLELGDSALYFCASSAQVVQYSPLHFGNGTRLTVT.

Ten or more counts support this clonotype. This chain joins TRBV9 and TRBJ1-4; 7 bases are a match to TRBD1. Germline CDR1 reads SGDLS; CDR2 reads YYNGEE. The CDR3 runs 15 residues. The V and J ends lost 0 bases and 4 bases, in that order; junction bases with no gene match: 3. CDR3 nucleotides: TGTGCCAGCAGCGTAGCGGGACAGTTTAATGAAAAACTGTTTTTT. Its protein product is CASSVAGQFNEKLFF.

This clonotype was detected ten times or more. The rearrangement joins TRBV9 to TRBJ1-5; possibly TRBD1 for D (6 bases). Germline V gene sequence: CDR1 SGDLS, CDR2 YYNGEE. The CDR3 has 16 amino acids. V gave up 4 bases and J gave up 0 bases, with 14 bases separating them. The CDR3 loop is CASSQGPGHSNQPQHF. In DNA, the CDR3 is TGTGCCAGCAGCCAAGGCCCGGGACATAGCAATCAGCCCCAGCATTTT.

This clonotype was counted at least ten times. The gene calls are TRBV9 and TRBJ2-7; 8 bases line up with TRBD2. Germline V gives CDR1 SGDLS, CDR2 YYNGEE. V was clipped by 2 bases and J by 0 bases; unmatched bases: 10. The CDR3 extends over 17 amino acids. The CDR3, as DNA: TGTGCCAGCAGCGTTGAAGCGGGGGCCCTCAGCTCCTACGAGCAGTACTTC. It yields the protein CASSVEAGALSSYEQYF.

There are many counts of this clonotype. The chain has TRBV9 and TRBJ2-1; a weak D match, TRBD1 (5 bases). The CDR3 totals 15 residues. Germline V lookup: CDR1 SGDLS, CDR2 YYNGEE. The V and J ends lost 4 bases and 8 bases respectively, with 19 bases between them. CDR3 sequence reads: CASSSRGRSLDEQFF. CDR3 coding DNA: TGTGCCAGCAGCTCAAGGGGTAGGTCTTTGGATGAGCAGTTCTTC.

This clonotype is classed as medium-sized. In DNA, the CDR3 is TGTGCCAGCAGCCCAAACCTACTAGCGCCGAGCTCCTACGAGCAGTACTTC. Its protein product is CASSPNLLAPSSYEQYF. J is TRBJ2-7 and V is TRBV9, with 7 positions matching TRBD2. V gave up 4 bases and J gave up 0 bases; unmatched junction bases: 13. CDR3 length: 17 amino acids. From germline, CDR1 is SGDLS and CDR2 YYNGEE.

This clonotype showed up many times. J is TRBJ2-1 and V is TRBV9; 9 nucleotides match TRBD1. This CDR3 has 16 amino acids. With V trimmed by 4 bases and J by 1 base, 6 bases remained unmatched. Germline CDR1 SGDLS, CDR2 YYNGEE. The CDR3 region is CASSSGTGLSYNEQFF. As DNA, the CDR3 is TGTGCCAGCAGCTCGGGGACAGGGCTATCCTACAATGAGCAGTTCTTC.

This clonotype was recorded at least ten times. The rearrangement joins TRBV9 to TRBJ2-1, with a weak D call TRBD1 (7 bases). Germline CDR1 reads SGDLS; CDR2 reads YYNGEE. Deletions cut 6 bases from V and 8 bases from J, with 18 bases between. The length of the CDR3 is 14 residues. In DNA, the CDR3 is TGTGCCAGCACTAAAAGAGGAGGGGGCGATGAGCAGTTCTTC. Encoded protein: CASTKRGGGDEQFF.

The table lists this clonotype with a few counts. The chain recombines TRBV9 with TRBJ2-2, with 7 bases fitting TRBD1. There are 17 residues in the CDR3. V trimming: 3 bases; J trimming: 1 base; junction bases outside the gene matches: 9. Germline values: CDR1 SGDLS, CDR2 YYNGEE. DNA of the CDR3: TGTGCCAGCAGCGAATCATCCGGGACAGTGAACACCGGGGAGCTGTTTTTT. The encoded protein is CASSESSGTVNTGELFF.

Ten or more counts support this clonotype. This chain uses TRBV9 with TRBJ2-1; no clear D. This CDR3 is built from 16 residues. Germline V CDR1 and CDR2: SGDLS, YYNGEE. V was shortened by 0 bases and J by 0 bases, with 10 bases between the two germline ends. CDR3 sequence reads: CASSVGPLSSYNEQFF. CDR3 nucleotides: TGTGCCAGCAGCGTAGGTCCGCTGAGCTCCTACAATGAGCAGTTCTTC. Full variable domain (rest looked up from reference TRBV9 and TRBJ2-1): DSGVTQTPKHLITATGQRVTLRCSPRSGDLSVYWYQQSLDQGLQFLIQYYNGEERAKGNILERFSAQQFPDLHSELNLSSLELGDSALYFCASSVGPLSSYNEQFFGPGTRLTVL.

There are many counts of this clonotype. The chain carries TRBV9 and TRBJ1-4, with D unresolved. Germline CDR1 SGDLS, CDR2 YYNGEE. The CDR3 has 14 residues. V was cut by 0 bases and J by 8 bases, with 11 bases left in between. The CDR3 region has the DNA TGTGCCAGCAGCGTAGCCCCGCAGTCAGAAAAACTGTTTTTT. It encodes CASSVAPQSEKLFF.

There are many counts of this clonotype. This sequence joins TRBV9 and TRBJ2-3; D is undetermined. Trimming cost V 0 bases and J 1 base, with 12 bases left between them. Germline-derived CDR1 and CDR2 are SGDLS and YYNGEE. This CDR3 contains 16 residues. CDR3 coding DNA: TGTGCCAGCAGCGTAGAGGCGGCGGACCGCACAGATACGCAGTATTTT. The encoded protein is CASSVEAADRTDTQYF.